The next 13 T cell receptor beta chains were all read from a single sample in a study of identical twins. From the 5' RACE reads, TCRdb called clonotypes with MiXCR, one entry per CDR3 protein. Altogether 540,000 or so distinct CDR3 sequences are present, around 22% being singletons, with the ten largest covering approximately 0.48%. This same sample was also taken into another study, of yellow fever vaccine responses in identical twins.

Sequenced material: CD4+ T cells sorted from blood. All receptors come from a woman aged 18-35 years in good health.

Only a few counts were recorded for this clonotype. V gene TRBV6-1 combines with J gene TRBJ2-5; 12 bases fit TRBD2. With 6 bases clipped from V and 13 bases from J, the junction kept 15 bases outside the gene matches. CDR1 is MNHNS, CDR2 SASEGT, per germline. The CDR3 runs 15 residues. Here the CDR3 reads CASSPRLAGDRGSYF. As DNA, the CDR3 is TGTGCCAGCAGCCCCCGACTAGCGGGAGACCGAGGATCGTACTTC.

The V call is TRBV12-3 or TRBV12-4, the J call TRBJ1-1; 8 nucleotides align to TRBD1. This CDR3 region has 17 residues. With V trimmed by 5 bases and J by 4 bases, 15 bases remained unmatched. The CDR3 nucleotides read TGTGCCAGCAGTCCACGGACAGGGTTTAAGGGGGGCACTGAAGCTTTCTTT. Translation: CASSPRTGFKGGTEAFF.

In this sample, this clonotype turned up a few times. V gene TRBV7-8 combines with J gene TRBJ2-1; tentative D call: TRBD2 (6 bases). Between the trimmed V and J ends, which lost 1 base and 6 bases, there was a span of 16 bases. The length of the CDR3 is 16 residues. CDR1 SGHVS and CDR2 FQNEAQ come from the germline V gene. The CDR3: CASSLVAGSLVNEQFF. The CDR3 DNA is TGTGCCAGCAGCTTAGTGGCGGGATCCCTGGTCAATGAGCAGTTCTTC. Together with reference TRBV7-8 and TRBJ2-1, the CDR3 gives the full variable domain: GAGVSQSPRYKVAKRGQDVALRCDPISGHVSLFWYQQALGQGPEFLTYFQNEAQLDKSGLPSDRFFAERPEGSVSTLKIQRTQQEDSAVYLCASSLVAGSLVNEQFFGPGTRLTVL.

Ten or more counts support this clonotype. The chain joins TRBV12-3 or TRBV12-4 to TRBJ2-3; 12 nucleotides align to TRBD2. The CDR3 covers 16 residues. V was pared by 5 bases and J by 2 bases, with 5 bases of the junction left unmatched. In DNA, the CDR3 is TGTGCCAGCAGTCCCGGACTAGCGGGACTCACAGATACGCAGTATTTT. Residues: CASSPGLAGLTDTQYF.

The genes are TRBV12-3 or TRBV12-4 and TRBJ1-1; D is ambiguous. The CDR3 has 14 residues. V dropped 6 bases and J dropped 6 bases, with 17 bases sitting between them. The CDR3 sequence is CASSLKSGYAEAFF. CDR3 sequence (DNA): TGTGCCAGCAGCTTAAAATCTGGATACGCTGAAGCTTTCTTT.

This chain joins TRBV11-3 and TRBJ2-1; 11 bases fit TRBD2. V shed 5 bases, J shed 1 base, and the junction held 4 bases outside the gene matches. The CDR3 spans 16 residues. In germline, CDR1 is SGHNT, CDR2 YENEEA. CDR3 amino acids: CASSGGLADSYNEQFF. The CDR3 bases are TGTGCCAGCAGCGGGGGACTAGCGGATTCCTACAATGAGCAGTTCTTC.

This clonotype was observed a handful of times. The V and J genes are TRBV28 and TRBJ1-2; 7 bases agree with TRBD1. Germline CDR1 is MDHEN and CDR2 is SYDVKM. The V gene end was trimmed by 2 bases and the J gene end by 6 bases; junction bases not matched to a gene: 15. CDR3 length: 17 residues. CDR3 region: CASSLGGGQDQRDGYTF. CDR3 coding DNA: TGTGCCAGCAGTTTAGGAGGCGGACAGGATCAAAGGGATGGCTACACCTTC.

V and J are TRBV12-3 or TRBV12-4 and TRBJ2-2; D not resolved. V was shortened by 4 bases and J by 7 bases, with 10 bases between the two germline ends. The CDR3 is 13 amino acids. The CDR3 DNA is TGTGCCAGCAGTTACCAACTCAACGGGGAGCTGTTTTTT. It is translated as CASSYQLNGELFF.

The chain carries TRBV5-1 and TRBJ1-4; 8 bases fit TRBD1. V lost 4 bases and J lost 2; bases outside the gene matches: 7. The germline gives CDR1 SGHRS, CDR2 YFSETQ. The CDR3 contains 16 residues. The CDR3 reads CASSRQQGGTNEKLFF. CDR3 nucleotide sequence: TGCGCCAGCAGCCGACAACAGGGGGGTACTAATGAAAAACTGTTTTTT.

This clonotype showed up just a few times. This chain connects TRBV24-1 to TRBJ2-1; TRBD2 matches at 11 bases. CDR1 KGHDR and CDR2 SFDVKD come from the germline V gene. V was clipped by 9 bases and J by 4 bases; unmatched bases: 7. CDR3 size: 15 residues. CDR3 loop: CATGGLAGGYNEQFF. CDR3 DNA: TGTGCCACCGGCGGTCTAGCGGGGGGTTACAATGAGCAGTTCTTC.

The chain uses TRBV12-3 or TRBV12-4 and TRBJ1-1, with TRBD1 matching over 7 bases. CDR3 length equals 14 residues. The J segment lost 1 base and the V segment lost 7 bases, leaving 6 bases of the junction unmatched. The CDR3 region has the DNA TGTGCCAGCACCCCGGACAGGCGGAACACTGAAGCTTTCTTT. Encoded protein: CASTPDRRNTEAFF.

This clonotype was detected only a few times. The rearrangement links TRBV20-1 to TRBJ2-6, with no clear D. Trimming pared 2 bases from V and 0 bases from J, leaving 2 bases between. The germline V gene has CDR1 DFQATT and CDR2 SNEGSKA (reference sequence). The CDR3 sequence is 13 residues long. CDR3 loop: CSARSSGANVLTF. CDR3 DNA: TGCAGTGCTAGATCCTCTGGGGCCAACGTCCTGACTTTC.

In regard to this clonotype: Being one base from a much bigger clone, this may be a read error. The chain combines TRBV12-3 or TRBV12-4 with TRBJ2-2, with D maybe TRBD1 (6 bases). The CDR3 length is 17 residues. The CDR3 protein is CTSSFLVTGANTGELFF. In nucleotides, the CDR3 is TGTACCAGCAGTTTTTTGGTGACAGGCGCGAACACCGGGGAGCTGTTTTTT.